These 14 T cell receptor beta chains were all obtained from the same sample, sequenced in a study of radiotherapy plus CTLA-4 blockade in lung cancer. Libraries were prepared by immunoSEQ multiplex PCR; TCRdb keeps only in-frame clonotypes and omits some of them. Of tens of thousands of clones in the sample, 70% to 90% were seen once. The sequences come from peripheral blood, collected from a patient treated with radiotherapy plus ipilimumab. Source of these receptors: a human donor with non-small cell lung cancer who had stable disease on radiotherapy plus ipilimumab.

This clone was observed a single time. The chain recombines TRBV5-6 with TRBJ1-1; D unclear. The CDR3 contains 17 residues. V was clipped by 2 bases and J by 0 bases, with 17 bases between them. Germline V gene lookup returns CDR1 SGHDT and CDR2 YYEEEE. The chain's CDR3 is CASSFYRGRELNTEAFF. The CDR3 DNA is TGTGCCAGCAGCTTCTACCGAGGAAGGGAGTTGAACACTGAAGCTTTCTTT.

The chain has TRBV27 and TRBJ1-1; D is perhaps TRBD1 (6 bases). Looked up from germline, CDR1 is MNHEY and CDR2 is SMNVEV (reference sequence). CDR3 length: 14 residues. V lost 5 bases and J lost 6, with 16 bases in between. The CDR3 spells CASSPGRGRAEAFF. DNA of the CDR3: TGTGCCAGCAGTCCCGGACGGGGGCGGGCTGAAGCTTTCTTT.

This chain links TRBV6-1 with TRBJ1-5; TRBD1 might be the D (5 bases). Germline CDR1 reads MNHNS; CDR2 reads SASEGT. The CDR3 spans 15 residues. Deletions cut 4 bases from V and 2 bases from J, with 12 bases between. CDR3 in amino acids: CASSVGTPGNQPQHF. As DNA, the CDR3 is TGTGCCAGCAGTGTTGGGACGCCAGGCAATCAGCCCCAGCATTTT.

The rearrangement joins TRBV7-9 to TRBJ1-5, with D unresolved. The germline V and J ends were trimmed by 4 bases and 2 bases, with 15 bases remaining between them. Germline CDR1 SEHNR, CDR2 FQNEAQ (reference sequence). This CDR3 contains 16 residues. The DNA of the CDR3 is TGTGCCAGCAGCTCGTATGGGGTCTCGGGCAATCAGCCCCAGCATTTT. It codes for CASSSYGVSGNQPQHF.

The CDR3 nucleotides are TGTGCCAGCAGCCCGGGACTCCGGAACTCTGGGGCCAACGTCCTGACTTTC. It encodes CASSPGLRNSGANVLTF. V and J are TRBV11-3 and TRBJ2-6, with D possibly TRBD2 on 6 matching bases. The V end was cut by 5 bases, the J end by 0 bases, with 14 bases between. Germline V gives CDR1 SGHNT, CDR2 YENEEA. The CDR3 runs to 17 residues.

The rearrangement joins TRBV2 to TRBJ2-5, with TRBD2 matching over 10 bases. CDR3 size: 14 residues. The J segment lost 5 bases and the V segment lost 5 bases, leaving 5 bases of the junction unmatched. Germline V gene sequence: CDR1 SNHLY, CDR2 FYNNEI. The CDR3 is CASSHGTSVETQYF. CDR3 nucleotide sequence: TGTGCCAGCAGTCACGGGACTAGCGTGGAGACCCAGTACTTC.

CDR3 protein: CASNPRQGRYEQYF. The CDR3 DNA is TGTGCCAGCAACCCGAGACAGGGTCGATACGAGCAGTACTTC. The chain has TRBV28 and TRBJ2-5, with 7 bases aligning to TRBD1. The last part of the DNA fits TRBJ2-7 better; the J call may be wrong. The CDR3 totals 14 residues. CDR1 is MDHEN and CDR2 is SYDVKM in the germline V gene.

This chain connects TRBV7-9 to TRBJ1-3; D ambiguous. CDR1 and CDR2 from the germline V gene are SEHNR and FQNEAQ (reference sequence). V lost 2 bases, J lost 4 bases, and 9 bases lay in between. The CDR3 consists of 14 residues. The CDR3 sequence is CASSLPGAGNTIYF. The CDR3 DNA follows: TGTGCCAGCAGCTTACCGGGTGCCGGAAACACCATATATTTT.

This clone was counted only a few times. The chain has TRBV7-6 and TRBJ2-7; 7 positions agree with TRBD1. The CDR3 spans 16 residues. CDR1 and CDR2 (germline): SGHVS, FNYEAQ. The junction had 6 bases not matched to a gene; V was cut back by 1 base and J by 0 bases. This chain's CDR3 is CASSLGPHRGSYEQYF. CDR3 coding DNA: TGTGCCAGCAGCTTAGGGCCCCACAGGGGCTCCTACGAGCAGTACTTC.

The chain combines TRBV10-2 with TRBJ1-1; weak D call: TRBD1 (5 bases). This CDR3 comprises 12 residues. Trimming shortened V by 7 bases and J by 11 bases, and 17 bases separated the two germline ends. CDR1 and CDR2 from the germline V gene are WSHSY and SAAADI. Here the CDR3 DNA reads TGCGCCAGCATCGCCCCAACGGGACGTGCTTTCTTT. This encodes CASIAPTGRAFF.

This chain connects TRBV16 to TRBJ1-5; D possibly corresponds to TRBD1 (5 bases). Deletions cut 4 bases from V and 2 bases from J, with 12 bases between. The CDR3 runs to 15 residues. Germline assignment: CDR1 KGHSY and CDR2 FQNENV. CDR3 bases: TGTGCCAGCAGCCCACAAGGAGGGGGCAATCAGCCCCAGCATTTT. The encoded protein is CASSPQGGGNQPQHF.

The rearrangement links TRBV28 to TRBJ2-7, with D possibly being TRBD1 or TRBD2 (5 bases each). The CDR3 contains 14 residues. CDR1 is MDHEN, CDR2 SYDVKM, per germline. The V gene lost 7 bases and the J gene lost 0 bases, with 13 bases spanning the gap. As DNA, the CDR3 is TGTGCCAGCAACCGGGACGGTAGCTCCTACGAGCAGTACTTC. Amino acids: CASNRDGSSYEQYF.

This clone was recorded a few times. This chain links TRBV19 with TRBJ1-5; no clear D gene. V was trimmed by 5 bases and J by 1 base, leaving 18 bases between them. Germline loops: CDR1 LNHDA, CDR2 SQIVND (reference sequence). The CDR3 contains 17 residues. In nucleotides, the CDR3 is TGTGCCAGTAGTCCGGCGGTAGGGTTGGGGAGCAATCAGCCCCAGCATTTT. Encoded protein: CASSPAVGLGSNQPQHF.

The chain joins TRBV6-1 to TRBJ2-3; TRBD2 agrees at 9 bases. This CDR3 is built from 15 residues. V lost 6 bases, J lost 2 bases, and 6 bases stayed unmatched. Germline loops: CDR1 MNHNS, CDR2 SASEGT. CDR3 in amino acids: CASSPTSGNTDTQYF. The CDR3 nucleotides read TGTGCCAGCAGCCCGACTAGCGGCAACACAGATACGCAGTATTTT.